These 20 T cell receptor beta chains came from one sample sequenced in a study of CD8+ T cells in alopecia areata. The treatment denotes: oral pan-JAK inhibitor, 5-10 mg twice daily. RNA, once extracted, was reverse transcribed into cDNA for use as the sequencing template. Sequenced by immunoSEQ multiplex PCR; TCRdb stores in-frame clones only, minus some. The profile shows 200,000 to 250,000 clones, about 64% of them singletons. Sequences were derived from CD4+ T cells sorted from blood, sampled at week 4, from a patient treated with tofacitinib. These receptor sequences come from a human donor with alopecia areata.

This clone was seen a handful of times. This sequence joins TRBV28 and TRBJ2-1; the match to TRBD1 covers 10 bases. The CDR3 runs 15 residues. The J segment lost 8 bases and the V segment lost 5 bases, leaving 9 bases of the junction unmatched. In germline, CDR1 is MDHEN, CDR2 SYDVKM. The DNA for the CDR3 is TGTGCCAGCAGTCCTCCGGGACAGGGGTGGCATGAGCAGTTCTTC. As protein: CASSPPGQGWHEQFF.

The chain recombines TRBV29-1 with TRBJ2-3; D uncertain. Trimming took 4 bases from V and 6 from J, leaving 8 bases between them. Germline V gene lookup returns CDR1 SQVTM and CDR2 ANQGSEA. The CDR3 is made up of 11 amino acids. This CDR3 reads CSVGSLDTQYF. Written as DNA, the CDR3 is TGCAGCGTTGGGAGCCTTGATACGCAGTATTTT.

The chain is built from TRBV7-2 and TRBJ1-2, with no clear D. This CDR3 region has 16 residues. Trimming left V 1 base short and J 2 bases short, with 14 bases between. Per germline, CDR1 SGHTA and CDR2 FQGNSA. The CDR3 DNA is TGTGCCAGCAGCTTAGTTGGATCCGGCACCAACTATGGCTACACCTTC. Translating gives CASSLVGSGTNYGYTF.

This clone was seen ten or more times. The chain joins TRBV10-3 to TRBJ2-5; possibly TRBD2 for D (5 bases). The CDR3 loop spans 15 amino acids. Trimming took 3 bases from V and 1 from J, leaving 12 bases between them. Germline lookup yields CDR1 ENHRY and CDR2 SYGVKD. Here the CDR3 reads CAISDPGLGQETQYF. For the CDR3, the DNA is TGTGCCATCAGTGATCCGGGATTAGGCCAAGAGACCCAGTACTTC.

This clone was recorded a few times. This chain connects TRBV7-9 to TRBJ2-2; 8 nucleotides align to TRBD2. V shed 5 bases and J 2 bases; nucleotides not matched to a gene: 7. The CDR3 sequence is 16 residues long. From germline, CDR1 is SEHNR and CDR2 FQNEAQ (reference sequence). The CDR3 is CASSVAAGVNTGELFF. The CDR3 region has the DNA TGTGCCAGCAGCGTTGCAGCGGGGGTCAACACCGGGGAGCTGTTTTTT.

The chain combines TRBV30 with TRBJ2-7; 9 bases fit TRBD1. The CDR3 covers 13 residues. Trimming cost V 4 bases and J 0 bases; bases outside gene matches: 1. Germline CDR1 and CDR2: GTSNPN and SVGIG (reference sequence). CDR3 protein: CAWKTGGSYEQYF. The CDR3 DNA reads TGTGCCTGGAAGACAGGGGGCTCCTACGAGCAGTACTTC.

In nucleotides, the CDR3 is TGTGCCAGCTCAAGACACGGGGATTCGGAAAAACTGTTTTTT. Its protein product is CASSRHGDSEKLFF. V is TRBV27 and J is TRBJ1-4, with unresolved D. In germline, CDR1 is MNHEY, CDR2 SMNVEV (reference sequence). The CDR3 totals 14 residues. Trimming left V 8 bases short and J 8 bases short, with 18 bases between.

This chain uses TRBV7-2 with TRBJ2-1; unclear D gene. The V and J ends lost 5 bases and 8 bases respectively, with 4 bases between them. Germline V gives CDR1 SGHTA, CDR2 FQGNSA. The CDR3 contains 10 residues. CDR3 DNA sequence: TGTGCCAGCAGCGGATATGAGCAGTTCTTC. It translates to CASSGYEQFF.

A few counts support this clone. The genes are TRBV13 and TRBJ2-4; D unresolved. Germline V gene data show CDR1 as PRHDT and CDR2 as FYEKMQ (reference sequence). The CDR3 is 12 amino acids. Between the trimmed V and J ends, which lost 3 bases and 7 bases, there was a span of 7 bases. The CDR3 region has the DNA TGTGCCAGCAGCTTGGGCCAGAACATTCAGTACTTC. Its protein is CASSLGQNIQYF.

V usage is TRBV18 and J usage is TRBJ2-7, with 10 bases aligning to TRBD1. The CDR3 spans 12 residues. Germline V gives CDR1 KGHSH, CDR2 LQKENI. The V gene end was trimmed by 6 bases and the J gene end by 4 bases; junction bases not matched to a gene: 0. The CDR3 region is CASSGQGYEQYF. CDR3 nucleotides: TGTGCCAGCTCGGGACAGGGGTACGAGCAGTACTTC.

To note about this clone: Additional DNA sequences in this sample encode the identical CDR3. This chain joins TRBV5-1 and TRBJ1-1, with D uncertain. Trimming stripped 4 bases from V and 2 bases from J, with 9 bases between. The CDR3 is made up of 13 amino acids. CDR1 is SGHRS and CDR2 is YFSETQ in the germline V gene. CDR3 coding DNA: TGCGCCAGCAGCGGAACAGTAAACACTGAAGCTTTCTTT. Translated: CASSGTVNTEAFF.

This clone was seen a handful of times. CDR3 nucleotide sequence: TGTGCCAGTAGTATCAGGCCCAGCAGGGTAATGGATCAGCCCCAGCATTTT. Amino acids: CASSIRPSRVMDQPQHF. V and J are TRBV19 and TRBJ1-5; possibly TRBD1 for D (5 bases). CDR3 length: 17 residues. CDR1 LNHDA and CDR2 SQIVND come from the germline V gene (reference sequence). Trimming removed 3 bases from V and 5 bases from J, with 20 bases in between.

The chain recombines TRBV19 with TRBJ2-1; D unresolved. The CDR3 runs to 15 residues. Trimming took 2 bases from V and 10 from J, leaving 18 bases between them. Germline assignment: CDR1 LNHDA and CDR2 SQIVND (reference sequence). In nucleotides, the CDR3 is TGTGCCAGTAGTATAACCTTTCAGATAGGAGCGGAGCAGTTCTTC. It translates to CASSITFQIGAEQFF.

V usage is TRBV6-5 and J usage is TRBJ1-2, with D possibly TRBD1 on 5 matching bases. The germline V gene encodes CDR1 MNHEY and CDR2 SVGAGI. The CDR3 has 12 amino acids. Trimming took 7 bases from V and 6 from J, leaving 12 bases between them. CDR3 loop: CASTGGWDGYTF. The CDR3 DNA is TGTGCCAGCACGGGGGGATGGGATGGCTACACCTTC.

V is TRBV2 and J is TRBJ2-1, with D perhaps TRBD2 (6 bases). Germline values: CDR1 SNHLY, CDR2 FYNNEI. Trimming took off 8 bases at V and 4 bases at J, with 18 bases between the two ends. CDR3 length: 15 residues. The CDR3 DNA reads TGTGCCAGCGTCATGGAGGGTTGGGAGTACAATGAGCAGTTCTTC. Translation: CASVMEGWEYNEQFF. Combining the CDR3 with reference TRBV2 and TRBJ2-1 gives the whole variable domain EPEVTQTPSHQVTQMGQEVILRCVPISNHLYFYWYRQILGQKVEFLVSFYNNEISEKSEIFDDQFSVERPDGSNFTLKIRSTKLEDSAMYFCASVMEGWEYNEQFFGPGTRLTVL.

The chain has TRBV2 and TRBJ2-5; TRBD1 might be the D (6 bases). This CDR3 is built from 14 residues. Trimming cost V 0 bases and J 4 bases, with 9 bases left between them. Germline V gene sequence: CDR1 SNHLY, CDR2 FYNNEI. The CDR3 sequence is CASSEARTAETQYF. DNA for the CDR3: TGTGCCAGCAGTGAAGCGCGGACAGCAGAGACCCAGTACTTC.

The chain is built from TRBV7-9 and TRBJ2-2; D is perhaps TRBD2 (6 bases). In germline, CDR1 is SEHNR, CDR2 FQNEAQ (reference sequence). The germline V and J ends were trimmed by 8 bases and 2 bases, with 9 bases remaining between them. This CDR3 spans 13 amino acids. The CDR3 bases are TGTGCCAGCGAGGAGGGCAACACCGGGGAGCTGTTTTTT. Translated, it gives CASEEGNTGELFF.

The chain recombines TRBV6-6 with TRBJ1-1; no reliable D call. V lost 6 bases and J 3 bases, leaving 14 bases between the germline ends. The CDR3 sequence is 14 residues long. Germline CDR1 is MNHNY and CDR2 is SVGAGI (reference sequence). The CDR3 protein is CASRPGPGDTEAFF. The DNA of the CDR3 is TGTGCCAGCAGACCCGGACCTGGGGACACTGAAGCTTTCTTT.

The chain recombines TRBV29-1 with TRBJ2-7; tentatively, D is TRBD1 (5 bases). V was shortened by 3 bases and J by 7 bases, with 13 bases between the two germline ends. This CDR3 contains 12 residues. Germline V lookup: CDR1 SQVTM, CDR2 ANQGSEA. CDR3 sequence: CSVEQGTGEQYF. In nucleotides, the CDR3 is TGCAGCGTTGAGCAGGGTACAGGAGAGCAGTACTTC.

This rearrangement joins TRBV7-9 to TRBJ2-3; D remains ambiguous. CDR1 and CDR2 (germline): SEHNR, FQNEAQ (reference sequence). This CDR3 contains 15 residues. V lost 1 base to trimming and J lost 2 bases, with 10 bases between them. CDR3 coding DNA: TGTGCCAGCAGCTTAGAATCGGCCTTCACAGATACGCAGTATTTT. Its protein is CASSLESAFTDTQYF.